This TCR beta chain was documented in a study of blood T cell repertoires in COVID-19. On the study more broadly: COVID-19 samples, acute and convalescent, were from the United States, Italy and Spain.

Per germline, CDR1 MNHEY and CDR2 SVGAGI. Trimming removed 2 bases from V and 3 bases from J; junction bases left unmatched: 3. The CDR3 is made up of 15 amino acids. Clones were sequenced by immunoSEQ multiplex PCR, and TCRdb holds only the in-frame ones, with some missing. The table shows about 200,000 clones, with roughly 80% occurring only once. The sequencing input was peripheral blood. The receptor was isolated from a woman of 80 years or more with acute or convalescent COVID-19. V gene TRBV6-5 combines with J gene TRBJ1-5, with 8 bases fitting TRBD1. CDR3 in DNA: TGTGCCAGCAGTTACACGGACAGGGTCAATCAGCCCCAGCATTTT. This gives the protein CASSYTDRVNQPQHF.